The rows below give T cell receptor beta chains drawn from one sample of a study of blood T cell repertoires in COVID-19. Assay used: immunoSEQ multiplex PCR; TCRdb lists only in-frame clones, some missing. The sample gives 200,000 to 250,000 clones, about 87% of which show up once; under 9% is in the top ten. The sequenced sample was peripheral blood. All receptors come from a woman aged 70-85 years with active or convalescent COVID-19. Each CDR3 is given with its conserved first and last residue. The order of the fields is clone size, V gene, J gene, D gene, CDR3 DNA, CDR3 protein. The D gene is left open where the match is weak. The size field is filled for only some rows; it gives once, few, many or a size class.

clone size: NA
V gene: TRBV6-4
J gene: TRBJ2-1
D gene: NA
CDR3 DNA: TGTGCCAGCAGTGACTCCTTAAGACTCACCTCCTACAATGAGCAGTTCTTC
CDR3 protein: CASSDSLRLTSYNEQFF

clone size: NA
V gene: TRBV18
J gene: TRBJ1-2
D gene: NA
CDR3 DNA: TGTGCCAGCTCACCAACAGGGAATAAGGATGGCTACACCTTC
CDR3 protein: CASSPTGNKDGYTF

clone size: once
V gene: TRBV7-2
J gene: TRBJ2-3
D gene: TRBD1
CDR3 DNA: TGTGCCAGCAGCTTCCCCCTGACAGGGAGAGATACGCAGTATTTT
CDR3 protein: CASSFPLTGRDTQYF

clone size: NA
V gene: TRBV4-3
J gene: TRBJ1-1
D gene: NA
CDR3 DNA: TGCGCCAGCAGCCAAGAGGTGTGGGGGGTCGACACTGAAGCTTTCTTT
CDR3 protein: CASSQEVWGVDTEAFF

clone size: NA
V gene: TRBV9
J gene: TRBJ2-5
D gene: TRBD2
CDR3 DNA: TGTGCCAGCAGCGTAGCTGGGGGACTACCTGGAGAGGAGACCCAGTACTTC
CDR3 protein: CASSVAGGLPGEETQYF

clone size: NA
V gene: TRBV6-5
J gene: TRBJ1-3
D gene: NA
CDR3 DNA: TGTGCCAGCAGTTACTCCGACAGTTTAAACACCATATATTTT
CDR3 protein: CASSYSDSLNTIYF

clone size: NA
V gene: TRBV19
J gene: TRBJ1-5
D gene: NA
CDR3 DNA: TGTGCCAGTAGTTTTCGAGGAGGAGGTCAGCCCCAGCATTTT
CDR3 protein: CASSFRGGGQPQHF

clone size: NA
V gene: TRBV24-1
J gene: TRBJ2-1
D gene: TRBD2
CDR3 DNA: TGTGCCACCAGTGGCGGGGGGGCTACGTTTAGTTACAATGAGCAGTTCTTC
CDR3 protein: CATSGGGATFSYNEQFF

clone size: once
V gene: TRBV4-2
J gene: TRBJ2-5
D gene: TRBD2
CDR3 DNA: TGTGCCAGCAGCCGAGCGGGGGGCGGGGAGACCCAGTACTTC
CDR3 protein: CASSRAGGGETQYF

clone size: NA
V gene: TRBV12-3/TRBV12-4
J gene: TRBJ2-7
D gene: NA
CDR3 DNA: TGTGCCAGCAGTTTAACAGGGCTGGGCGAGCAGTACTTC
CDR3 protein: CASSLTGLGEQYF

clone size: NA
V gene: TRBV18
J gene: TRBJ1-2
D gene: TRBD1
CDR3 DNA: TGTGCCAGCTCCCCCGGGACAGGGCGCATCTATGGCTACACCTTC
CDR3 protein: CASSPGTGRIYGYTF

clone size: NA
V gene: TRBV3-1/TRBV3-2
J gene: TRBJ2-1
D gene: NA
CDR3 DNA: TGTGCCAGCAGCCAAGTAGTGGAGCCGGGGGAGCAGTTCTTC
CDR3 protein: CASSQVVEPGEQFF

clone size: once
V gene: TRBV19
J gene: TRBJ1-4
D gene: NA
CDR3 DNA: TGTGCCAGTAGGCTCGGAGGGAAGACTAATGAAAAACTGTTTTTT
CDR3 protein: CASRLGGKTNEKLFF

clone size: NA
V gene: TRBV19
J gene: TRBJ2-5
D gene: NA
CDR3 DNA: TGTGCCAGTGGCCCGGGGGAGACCCAGTACTTC
CDR3 protein: CASGPGETQYF

clone size: once
V gene: TRBV24-1
J gene: TRBJ2-1
D gene: NA
CDR3 DNA: TGTGCCACTGTCGGCCCCACAGGGAGATCCTACAATGAGCAGTTCTTC
CDR3 protein: CATVGPTGRSYNEQFF

clone size: NA
V gene: TRBV3-1/TRBV3-2
J gene: TRBJ1-1
D gene: TRBD1
CDR3 DNA: TGTGCCAGCAGCCAAGGCACAGGGGGGAGGCTCACTGAAGCTTTCTTT
CDR3 protein: CASSQGTGGRLTEAFF

clone size: NA
V gene: TRBV18
J gene: TRBJ2-1
D gene: NA
CDR3 DNA: TGTGCCAGCTCACCACCGGCGACTTCCGCGTTCTTC
CDR3 protein: CASSPPATSAFF

clone size: NA
V gene: TRBV10-2
J gene: TRBJ1-1
D gene: TRBD1
CDR3 DNA: TGCGCCAGCAGTGGGGACAGGGTGGGTACTGAAGCTTTCTTT
CDR3 protein: CASSGDRVGTEAFF

clone size: NA
V gene: TRBV5-6
J gene: TRBJ1-1
D gene: TRBD1
CDR3 DNA: TGTGCCAGCAGCTTGGTCGGACAGGGAGACACTGAAGCTTTCTTT
CDR3 protein: CASSLVGQGDTEAFF

clone size: NA
V gene: TRBV11-2
J gene: TRBJ2-4
D gene: NA
CDR3 DNA: TGTGCCAGCAGCCTTCGGGTCTCTTCCGGGGCCAAAAACATTCAGTACTTC
CDR3 protein: CASSLRVSSGAKNIQYF

clone size: NA
V gene: TRBV5-8
J gene: TRBJ2-5
D gene: NA
CDR3 DNA: TGTGCCAGCAGCAGAGCCCCGGGGGTCCGTGTCGAGACCCAGTACTTC
CDR3 protein: CASSRAPGVRVETQYF

clone size: NA
V gene: TRBV7-9
J gene: TRBJ1-5
D gene: NA
CDR3 DNA: TGTGCCAGCAGCTTAGCAGACGGCAGCGGTCAGCATTTT
CDR3 protein: CASSLADGSGQHF

clone size: NA
V gene: TRBV29-1
J gene: TRBJ1-1
D gene: NA
CDR3 DNA: TGCAGCGTTGCCCCCTTCGGACAGTCGTTGGAAGCTTTCTTT
CDR3 protein: CSVAPFGQSLEAFF

clone size: NA
V gene: TRBV20-1
J gene: TRBJ1-3
D gene: NA
CDR3 DNA: TGCAGTGCTAGTGAACAGAAGGACACCATATATTTT
CDR3 protein: CSASEQKDTIYF

clone size: NA
V gene: TRBV11-2
J gene: TRBJ2-1
D gene: NA
CDR3 DNA: TGTGCCAGCAGCTCACGGTCCGGACTAAACTACAATGAGCAGTTCTTC
CDR3 protein: CASSSRSGLNYNEQFF

clone size: NA
V gene: TRBV6-5
J gene: TRBJ1-4
D gene: NA
CDR3 DNA: TGTGCCAGCACCCTAACAGGACAACTCGGGGAAAAACTGTTTTTT
CDR3 protein: CASTLTGQLGEKLFF

clone size: NA
V gene: TRBV4-3
J gene: TRBJ2-7
D gene: NA
CDR3 DNA: TGCGCCAGCAGCCAAGAGACAGCTTACGAGCAGTACTTC
CDR3 protein: CASSQETAYEQYF

clone size: NA
V gene: TRBV6-1
J gene: TRBJ2-4
D gene: NA
CDR3 DNA: TGTGCCAGCAGTGACGTGGAGGTCGAGGCCAAAAACATTCAGTACTTC
CDR3 protein: CASSDVEVEAKNIQYF

clone size: NA
V gene: TRBV19
J gene: TRBJ2-7
D gene: NA
CDR3 DNA: TGTGCCAGCCCCGGGACATATACCTACGAGCAGTACTTC
CDR3 protein: CASPGTYTYEQYF

clone size: NA
V gene: TRBV10-3
J gene: TRBJ2-2
D gene: NA
CDR3 DNA: TGTGCCATCCGGTCATCTCCTGGTTGGGGCGACACCGGGGAGCTGTTTTTT
CDR3 protein: CAIRSSPGWGDTGELFF

clone size: NA
V gene: TRBV27
J gene: TRBJ1-5
D gene: NA
CDR3 DNA: TGTGCCAGCAGTTTCCTCGGGGGAGGCAATCAGCCCCAGCATTTT
CDR3 protein: CASSFLGGGNQPQHF

clone size: NA
V gene: TRBV7-9
J gene: TRBJ1-1
D gene: NA
CDR3 DNA: TGTGCCAGCAGCCCGACACCGAACACTGAAGCTTTCTTT
CDR3 protein: CASSPTPNTEAFF

clone size: NA
V gene: TRBV24-1
J gene: TRBJ2-3
D gene: TRBD1
CDR3 DNA: TGTGCCACGGGGGACTTTCCAGGGGGCACGCAGTATTTT
CDR3 protein: CATGDFPGGTQYF

clone size: NA
V gene: TRBV14
J gene: TRBJ2-3
D gene: NA
CDR3 DNA: TGTGCCAGCAGCCAACTTCGTTCAGATACGCAGTATTTT
CDR3 protein: CASSQLRSDTQYF

clone size: NA
V gene: TRBV6-2/TRBV6-3
J gene: TRBJ2-1
D gene: NA
CDR3 DNA: TGTGCCAGCAGTTACTTCGGCTACAATGAGCAGTTCTTC
CDR3 protein: CASSYFGYNEQFF

clone size: NA
V gene: TRBV6-6
J gene: TRBJ1-2
D gene: TRBD1
CDR3 DNA: TGTGCCAGCAGTTACTCGAGTCAGGGGGCTGGCTACACCTTC
CDR3 protein: CASSYSSQGAGYTF

clone size: NA
V gene: TRBV11-2
J gene: TRBJ2-2
D gene: NA
CDR3 DNA: TGTGCCAGCGGACAGTCCACCGGGGAGCTGTTTTTT
CDR3 protein: CASGQSTGELFF

clone size: NA
V gene: TRBV19
J gene: TRBJ1-1
D gene: NA
CDR3 DNA: TGTGCCAGTAGTAGGACAGTGGTGAACACTGAAGCTTTCTTT
CDR3 protein: CASSRTVVNTEAFF

clone size: NA
V gene: TRBV6-5
J gene: TRBJ1-2
D gene: NA
CDR3 DNA: TGTGCCAGCAGGTCCCCGGGTCAAACTAACTATGGCTACACCTTC
CDR3 protein: CASRSPGQTNYGYTF

clone size: NA
V gene: TRBV27
J gene: TRBJ2-7
D gene: TRBD1
CDR3 DNA: TGTGCCAGCAGCCGGACAGGGGAATACGAGCAGTACTTC
CDR3 protein: CASSRTGEYEQYF

clone size: NA
V gene: TRBV7-2
J gene: TRBJ1-6
D gene: NA
CDR3 DNA: TGTGCCACCTCGTCTAATTCACCCCTCCACTTT
CDR3 protein: CATSSNSPLHF

clone size: NA
V gene: TRBV11-2
J gene: TRBJ1-5
D gene: NA
CDR3 DNA: TGTGCCAGCAGCTTAGAATCGGAGGCCCTCAATCAGCCCCAGCATTTT
CDR3 protein: CASSLESEALNQPQHF

clone size: NA
V gene: TRBV11-2
J gene: TRBJ2-7
D gene: NA
CDR3 DNA: TGTGCCAGCAGCTTAGATCAGGGGGGCTACGAGCAGTACTTC
CDR3 protein: CASSLDQGGYEQYF

clone size: NA
V gene: TRBV7-8
J gene: TRBJ1-3
D gene: NA
CDR3 DNA: TGTGCCAGCAGCGGCCGGGGCTCTGGAAACACCATATATTTT
CDR3 protein: CASSGRGSGNTIYF

clone size: NA
V gene: TRBV27
J gene: TRBJ1-2
D gene: NA
CDR3 DNA: TGTGCCAGCAGTTTAGGTGGGACTATCGCCAACTATGGCTACACCTTC
CDR3 protein: CASSLGGTIANYGYTF

clone size: NA
V gene: TRBV12-5
J gene: TRBJ1-6
D gene: TRBD1
CDR3 DNA: TGTGCTAGTGGTTTTGGGACCGGGACAGGGGGGAATTCACCCCTCCACTTT
CDR3 protein: CASGFGTGTGGNSPLHF